This passage covers 30 T cell receptor beta chains from one sample sequenced in a study of blood T cell repertoires in COVID-19. This table comes from immunoSEQ multiplex PCR, and its TCRdb copy is limited to in-frame clones, with some not included. There are some 150,000 clones in the sample; roughly 79% occur only once, and 6.5% to 8.5% lies in the top ten. Material for sequencing was peripheral blood. The receptors here all came from a human donor with acute or convalescent COVID-19. The donor label of this sample is uncertain.

The CDR3 nucleotides are TGTGCCAGCAGCCCCACTAGCGGCTACTACAATGAGCAGTTCTTC. Translating gives CASSPTSGYYNEQFF. The gene calls are TRBV7-9 and TRBJ2-1; 8 nucleotides line up with TRBD2. CDR1 and CDR2 from the germline V gene are SEHNR and FQNEAQ (reference sequence). The CDR3 is made up of 15 amino acids. Trimming cost V 5 bases and J 3 bases; bases outside gene matches: 6.

In its sample, this clone was seen once. The chain combines TRBV14 with TRBJ1-1; no firm D call. Deletions cut 5 bases from V and 0 bases from J, with 13 bases between. CDR3 length equals 15 residues. CDR1 and CDR2 (germline): SGHDN, FVKESK. Written as DNA, the CDR3 is TGTGCCAGCAGCGCCCGGCGGCAGTTGAACACTGAAGCTTTCTTT. Translating it yields CASSARRQLNTEAFF.

The genes are TRBV19 and TRBJ1-2, with unresolved D. Looked up from germline, CDR1 is LNHDA and CDR2 is SQIVND (reference sequence). Trimming removed 3 bases at V and 8 bases at J, with 10 bases between. The CDR3 spans 12 residues. The CDR3 here is CASSISRSGYTF. The CDR3 DNA follows: TGTGCCAGTAGTATTTCCCGGTCCGGCTACACCTTC.

The chain uses TRBV6-5 and TRBJ1-3, with D possibly being TRBD1 (5 bases). The CDR3 is 13 amino acids. Trimming removed 8 bases from V and 0 bases from J, with 8 bases in between. Looked up from germline, CDR1 is MNHEY and CDR2 is SVGAGI. The CDR3 region has the DNA TGTGCCAGCCGGACACCCTCTGGAAACACCATATATTTT. As protein: CASRTPSGNTIYF.

The table lists this clone with a count of one. The chain joins TRBV9 to TRBJ2-2; 7 bases fit TRBD2. The CDR3 sequence is 16 residues long. Germline V gives CDR1 SGDLS, CDR2 YYNGEE. Trimming cost V 3 bases and J 1 base; bases outside gene matches: 6. The CDR3 protein is CASSAGGDWNTGELFF. The CDR3 DNA reads as TGTGCCAGCAGCGCGGGGGGTGATTGGAACACCGGGGAGCTGTTTTTT. Variable domain in full (rest from reference TRBV9 and TRBJ2-2): DSGVTQTPKHLITATGQRVTLRCSPRSGDLSVYWYQQSLDQGLQFLIQYYNGEERAKGNILERFSAQQFPDLHSELNLSSLELGDSALYFCASSAGGDWNTGELFFGEGSRLTVL.

The chain combines TRBV9 with TRBJ1-2; the D is unclear. Trimming took 0 bases from V and 3 from J, leaving 6 bases between them. Germline CDR1 and CDR2: SGDLS and YYNGEE. The length of the CDR3 is 13 residues. The CDR3 DNA sequence: TGTGCCAGCAGCGTAGGAGGGTACTATGGCTACACCTTC. Its translation is CASSVGGYYGYTF. Supplemented by reference TRBV9 and TRBJ1-2, the full variable domain reads DSGVTQTPKHLITATGQRVTLRCSPRSGDLSVYWYQQSLDQGLQFLIQYYNGEERAKGNILERFSAQQFPDLHSELNLSSLELGDSALYFCASSVGGYYGYTFGSGTRLTVV.

This sequence joins TRBV11-3 and TRBJ1-5, with D maybe TRBD1 (5 bases). The CDR3 contains 18 residues. Per germline, CDR1 SGHNT and CDR2 YENEEA. Trimming shortened V by 7 bases and J by 7 bases, and 29 bases separated the two germline ends. The DNA for the CDR3 is TGTGCCAGCACCCCGGGGGGGACCAGATTTACAATGAGGCAGCCCCAGCATTTT. It is translated as CASTPGGTRFTMRQPQHF.

V and J are TRBV13 and TRBJ2-3; TRBD1 matches 10 bases. From germline, CDR1 is PRHDT and CDR2 FYEKMQ (reference sequence). V gave up 5 bases and J gave up 0 bases; unmatched junction bases: 5. The CDR3 consists of 16 residues. CDR3 in DNA: TGTGCCAGCAGCCCCGGGACAGGGGAGAGCACAGATACGCAGTATTTT. It specifies CASSPGTGESTDTQYF.

This clone came up once. The rearrangement joins TRBV2 to TRBJ2-1; the D gene is possibly TRBD2 (7 bases). Looked up from germline, CDR1 is SNHLY and CDR2 is FYNNEI. The CDR3 length is 15 residues. V lost 1 base and J lost 5, with 12 bases in between. The CDR3 here is CASSEEEGGNNEQFF. The CDR3 DNA reads as TGTGCCAGCAGTGAAGAGGAGGGGGGGAACAATGAGCAGTTCTTC. Drawing the rest from reference TRBV2 and TRBJ2-1, the complete variable domain is EPEVTQTPSHQVTQMGQEVILRCVPISNHLYFYWYRQILGQKVEFLVSFYNNEISEKSEIFDDQFSVERPDGSNFTLKIRSTKLEDSAMYFCASSEEEGGNNEQFFGPGTRLTVL.

On this clone: The same CDR3 also results from other DNA sequences found in this sample. The chain employs TRBV29-1 and TRBJ1-2, with TRBD1 matching over 12 bases. Per germline, CDR1 SQVTM and CDR2 ANQGSEA. The V segment lost 3 bases and the J segment 5 bases; nucleotides outside the gene matches: 1. The CDR3 has 13 amino acids. The CDR3 here is CSVEGQGAYGYTF. CDR3 nucleotides: TGCAGCGTTGAGGGACAGGGGGCTTATGGCTACACCTTC.

This clone appeared a few times. V gene TRBV6-6 combines with J gene TRBJ1-5, with D uncertain. Germline values: CDR1 MNHNY, CDR2 SVGAGI (reference sequence). The CDR3 is made up of 18 amino acids. Deletions cut 5 bases from V and 2 bases from J, with 22 bases between. In DNA form, the CDR3 reads TGTGCCAGCAGTCCGCGCCGGCCTCAGGCCGGTGGCAATCAGCCCCAGCATTTT. It is translated as CASSPRRPQAGGNQPQHF.

V and J are TRBV30 and TRBJ2-2; D unresolved. This CDR3 has 13 amino acids. Looked up from germline, CDR1 is GTSNPN and CDR2 is SVGIG (reference sequence). V lost 0 bases to trimming and J lost 8 bases, with 10 bases between them. The CDR3 coding sequence is TGTGCCTGGAGTGTACAAAGTGTAGGGGAGCTGTTTTTT. Translation gives CAWSVQSVGELFF.

The genes are TRBV4-1 and TRBJ1-4; D possibly corresponds to TRBD1 (6 bases). V was cut by 4 bases and J by 7 bases, with 16 bases left in between. This CDR3 has 15 amino acids. CDR1 is MGHRA and CDR2 is YSYEKL in the germline V gene. The CDR3 spells CASSPSVVQGEKLFF. CDR3 bases: TGCGCCAGCAGCCCGTCAGTAGTACAGGGTGAAAAACTGTTTTTT.

This chain uses TRBV24-1 with TRBJ1-2; D is possibly TRBD1 (6 bases). The CDR3 extends over 12 amino acids. Germline assignment: CDR1 KGHDR and CDR2 SFDVKD. V was trimmed by 11 bases and J by 3 bases, leaving 12 bases between them. Here the CDR3 reads CAISPGDYGYTF. DNA for the CDR3: TGTGCCATCTCCCCAGGGGACTATGGCTACACCTTC.

The rearrangement uses TRBV13 and TRBJ2-2, with TRBD1 matching over 7 bases. Germline CDR1 PRHDT, CDR2 FYEKMQ (reference sequence). The CDR3 spans 17 residues. After removal of 4 bases from V and 0 bases from J, the junction contained 8 bases not matched to a gene. The CDR3 sequence is CASSSVGQATNTGELFF. In DNA, the CDR3 is TGTGCCAGCAGCTCGGTCGGACAGGCTACGAACACCGGGGAGCTGTTTTTT. Based on the CDR3 plus reference TRBV13 and TRBJ2-2, the full variable domain is AAGVIQSPRHLIKEKRETATLKCYPIPRHDTVYWYQQGPGQDPQFLISFYEKMQSDKGSIPDRFSAQQFSDYHSELNMSSLELGDSALYFCASSSVGQATNTGELFFGEGSRLTVL.

The gene calls are TRBV19 and TRBJ2-3; 8 bases agree with TRBD2. Looked up from germline, CDR1 is LNHDA and CDR2 is SQIVND (reference sequence). The CDR3 has 15 amino acids. The junction had 6 bases not matched to a gene; V was cut back by 5 bases and J by 2 bases. The CDR3 DNA reads TGTGCCAGTAGTCCGGTAGCGGGGAACACAGATACGCAGTATTTT. Amino acids: CASSPVAGNTDTQYF.

The chain links TRBV19 to TRBJ2-1, with 15 bases that match TRBD2. The CDR3 length is 19 residues. V trimming: 7 bases; J trimming: 0 bases; junction bases outside the gene matches: 10. Germline CDR1 LNHDA, CDR2 SQIVND (reference sequence). CDR3 DNA sequence: TGTGCCAGTACCCCGGGACTAGCGGGGGGCTTTAGCTCCTACAATGAGCAGTTCTTC. Amino acid sequence: CASTPGLAGGFSSYNEQFF.

This chain links TRBV25-1 with TRBJ2-3, with 7 bases that match TRBD2. CDR3 length: 14 residues. Germline CDR1 reads MGHDK; CDR2 reads SYGVNS. V was clipped by 3 bases and J by 8 bases; unmatched bases: 8. Here the CDR3 reads CASSERGSVVTQYF. CDR3 DNA: TGTGCCAGCAGTGAGCGGGGGTCAGTCGTTACGCAGTATTTT. The full variable domain, in which reference TRBV25-1 and TRBJ2-3 provide the parts outside the CDR3, is EADIYQTPRYLVIGTGKKITLECSQTMGHDKMYWYQQDPGMELHLIHYSYGVNSTEKGDLSSESTVSRIRTEHFPLTLESARPSHTSQYLCASSERGSVVTQYFGPGTRLTVL.

J is TRBJ2-3 and V is TRBV5-1; 12 nucleotides agree with TRBD2. V shed 4 bases and J 6 bases; nucleotides not matched to a gene: 12. The germline CDR1 and CDR2 sequences are SGHRS and YFSETQ. CDR3 size: 17 residues. The CDR3 region is CASSPLTSGGVGDTQYF. The CDR3 region has the DNA TGCGCCAGCAGCCCACTGACTAGCGGGGGAGTTGGGGATACGCAGTATTTT.

The V and J genes are TRBV6-5 and TRBJ1-1; 7 nucleotides match TRBD1. V was pared by 6 bases and J by 4 bases, with 11 bases of the junction left unmatched. Germline V gene lookup returns CDR1 MNHEY and CDR2 SVGAGI. The CDR3 is 15 residues long. CDR3 protein: CASSELQGMGTEAFF. In DNA, the CDR3 is TGTGCCAGCAGCGAGCTACAGGGGATGGGCACTGAAGCTTTCTTT.

The CDR3 protein is CASSTTGGSGNTIYF. CDR3 nucleotides: TGTGCCAGCAGTACAACAGGGGGCTCTGGAAACACCATATATTTT. J is TRBJ1-3 and V is TRBV3-1 (or the pseudogene TRBV3-2), with TRBD1 identical over 8 bases. V was pared by 6 bases and J by 0 bases, with 4 bases of the junction left unmatched. The CDR3 length is 15 residues. Germline CDR1 and CDR2: LGHDT and YNNKEL (reference sequence).

The V gene is TRBV9, the J gene TRBJ2-3; TRBD2 matches at 8 bases. The germline CDR1 and CDR2 sequences are SGDLS and YYNGEE. This CDR3 has 14 amino acids. The J segment lost 6 bases and the V segment lost 3 bases, leaving 6 bases of the junction unmatched. Written as DNA, the CDR3 is TGTGCCAGCAGCGGGACTAGCAAGGTGGATACGCAGTATTTT. The encoded protein is CASSGTSKVDTQYF.

The chain couples TRBV4-2 to TRBJ2-2; 11 nucleotides agree with TRBD1. V was pared by 1 base and J by 3 bases, with 10 bases of the junction left unmatched. In germline, CDR1 is LGHNA, CDR2 YNFKEQ. The CDR3 totals 19 residues. CDR3 in DNA: TGTGCCAGCAGCCAAGGGACAGGGGGCCGACCTTCCTACACCGGGGAGCTGTTTTTT. It specifies CASSQGTGGRPSYTGELFF.

V and J are TRBV11-2 and TRBJ2-2; the D gene is possibly TRBD2 (5 bases). Trimming removed 4 bases at V and 4 bases at J, with 10 bases between. The CDR3 loop spans 14 amino acids. CDR1 is SGHAT, CDR2 FQNNGV, per germline. Written as DNA, the CDR3 is TGTGCCAGCAGCTCTCTTGGAGGCACCGGGGAGCTGTTTTTT. Translating gives CASSSLGGTGELFF. Filled out from reference TRBV11-2 and TRBJ2-2, the complete variable domain reads EAGVAQSPRYKIIEKRQSVAFWCNPISGHATLYWYQQILGQGPKLLIQFQNNGVVDDSQLPKDRFSAERLKGVDSTLKIQPAKLEDSAVYLCASSSLGGTGELFFGEGSRLTVL.

The chain has TRBV19 and TRBJ2-5; possible D gene TRBD1, 5 bases. V was trimmed by 1 base and J by 5 bases, leaving 14 bases between them. Germline values: CDR1 LNHDA, CDR2 SQIVND (reference sequence). This CDR3 region has 15 residues. CDR3 residues: CASSIGTGGDETQYF. CDR3 DNA: TGTGCCAGTAGTATAGGTACAGGTGGGGATGAGACCCAGTACTTC.

Only a few counts were recorded for this clone. The rearrangement joins TRBV19 to TRBJ1-2; D gene unclear. V gave up 3 bases and J gave up 5 bases, with 10 bases separating them. CDR1 LNHDA and CDR2 SQIVND come from the germline V gene (reference sequence). This CDR3 is built from 13 residues. This CDR3 is CASSIPGSYGYTF. In DNA form, the CDR3 reads TGTGCCAGTAGTATTCCCGGGAGTTATGGCTACACCTTC.

The gene calls are TRBV10-3 and TRBJ2-1; TRBD2 matches 9 bases. Germline V lookup: CDR1 ENHRY, CDR2 SYGVKD. The ends lost 2 bases at V and 7 bases at J; junction bases unmatched: 9. The CDR3 extends over 16 amino acids. This CDR3 is CAISERAGGPANEQFF. The CDR3, as DNA: TGTGCCATCAGTGAGAGGGCGGGGGGGCCCGCGAATGAGCAGTTCTTC.

The chain employs TRBV15 and TRBJ2-1, with D possibly being TRBD2 (5 bases). V lost 5 bases and J lost 1, with 12 bases in between. Germline values: CDR1 LNHNV, CDR2 YYDKDF (reference sequence). There are 15 residues in the CDR3. In nucleotides, the CDR3 is TGTGCCACCAGCCGACCGAGCGGATCCTACAATGAGCAGTTCTTC. The encoded protein is CATSRPSGSYNEQFF.

This clone was recorded once. The rearrangement joins TRBV5-6 to TRBJ2-1, with 10 bases aligning to TRBD1. Germline loops: CDR1 SGHDT, CDR2 YYEEEE. The CDR3 runs to 15 residues. J lost 0 bases, V lost 3 bases, and 0 bases had no gene match. The CDR3 here is CASSWTGGSYNEQFF. CDR3 DNA sequence: TGTGCCAGCAGCTGGACAGGGGGCTCCTACAATGAGCAGTTCTTC.

The chain uses TRBV6-1 and TRBJ1-2, with D perhaps matching TRBD1 (6 bases). V was shortened by 1 base and J by 0 bases, with 9 bases between the two germline ends. Germline V gives CDR1 MNHNS, CDR2 SASEGT. This CDR3 is built from 15 residues. This CDR3 is CASSEGDRTNYGYTF. The DNA for the CDR3 is TGTGCCAGCAGTGAAGGAGACAGGACTAACTATGGCTACACCTTC.